This T cell receptor beta chain emerged from a study of quantifying T cell responses using KT2 cells. About the research overall: RNA was reverse transcribed with TCR alpha and beta constant-region primers.

This clonotype was observed many times. Its antigen remains unknown. Overall study results and limits: KT2 sequence counts showed saturation when very many KT2 cells were spiked in.

Deletions cut 1 base from V and 3 bases from J, with 9 bases between. CDR3 length equals 14 residues. Per germline, CDR1 LGHDT and CDR2 YNNKEL (reference sequence). The cDNA 3' end received a ligated oligonucleotide with a UMI. An equimolar mix of RC1.1 and RC1.2 primed the beta chain across TRBC1 and TRBC2. Each CDR3 protein is one row after TCRdb ran MiXCR on the UMI-ligation and nested PCR reads. The sample records over 40,000 distinct CDR3 sequences, around a tenth being singletons. The sample is PBMC spiked with counted cells of clone KT2. Fixed numbers of PBMC received varying amounts of KT2 cells.

The sequence was obtained from a human donor. Sequenced: PBMCs spiked with cells of the T cell clone KT2. The rearrangement uses TRBV3-1 and TRBJ1-2, with TRBD1 as a possible D gene (5 bases). CDR3 residues: CASSQGGAHYGYTF. The CDR3 nucleotides are TGTGCCAGCAGCCAAGGCGGGGCACACTATGGCTACACCTTC.